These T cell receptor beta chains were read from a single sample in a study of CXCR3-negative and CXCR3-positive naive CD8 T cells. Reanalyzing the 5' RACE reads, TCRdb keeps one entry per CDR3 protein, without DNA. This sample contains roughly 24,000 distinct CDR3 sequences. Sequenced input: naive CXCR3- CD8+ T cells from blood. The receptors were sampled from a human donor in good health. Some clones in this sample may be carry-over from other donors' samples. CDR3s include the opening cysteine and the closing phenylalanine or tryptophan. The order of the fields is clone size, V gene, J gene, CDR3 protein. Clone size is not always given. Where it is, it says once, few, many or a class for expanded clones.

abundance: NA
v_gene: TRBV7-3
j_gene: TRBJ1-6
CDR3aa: CASSATGGAGSPLHF

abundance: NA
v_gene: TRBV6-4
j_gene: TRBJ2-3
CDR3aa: CASSDDSGATDTQYF

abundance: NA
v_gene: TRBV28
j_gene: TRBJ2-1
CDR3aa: CASTKDPSSYNEQFF

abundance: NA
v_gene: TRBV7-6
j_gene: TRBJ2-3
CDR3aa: CASSLGTGDPTDTQYF

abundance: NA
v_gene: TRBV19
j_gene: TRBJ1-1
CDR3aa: CASSIGQNTEAFF

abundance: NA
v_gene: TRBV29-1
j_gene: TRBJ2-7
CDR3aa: CSGSSKDSSYEQYF

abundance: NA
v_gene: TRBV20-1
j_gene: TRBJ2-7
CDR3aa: CSARDSGLRVYEQYF

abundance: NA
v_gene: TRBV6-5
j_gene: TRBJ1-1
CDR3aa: CASSYLSLDTEAFF

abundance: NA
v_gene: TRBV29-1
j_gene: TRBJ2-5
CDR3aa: CSVELWGETQYF

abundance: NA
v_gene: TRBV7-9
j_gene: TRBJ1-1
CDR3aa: CASSDDRGPDFFKTEAFF

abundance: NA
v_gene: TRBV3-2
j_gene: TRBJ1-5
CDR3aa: CASSQVGVSNQPQHF

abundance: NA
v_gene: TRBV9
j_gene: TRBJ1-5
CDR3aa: CASSVEGSPQPQHF

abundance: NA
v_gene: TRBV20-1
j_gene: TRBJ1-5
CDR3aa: CSARPWDAAVQPQHF

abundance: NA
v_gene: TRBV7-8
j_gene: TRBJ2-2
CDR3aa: CASSLQGAGTGELFF

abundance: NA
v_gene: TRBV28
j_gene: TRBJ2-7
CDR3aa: CASSLYREISYEQYF

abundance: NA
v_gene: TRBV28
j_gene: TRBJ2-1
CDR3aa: CASSLTSGGEQFF

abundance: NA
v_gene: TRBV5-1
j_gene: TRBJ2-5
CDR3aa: CASSDGTSGAYQETQNF

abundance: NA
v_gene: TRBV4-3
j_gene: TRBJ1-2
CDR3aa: CASSRETGLEGYTF

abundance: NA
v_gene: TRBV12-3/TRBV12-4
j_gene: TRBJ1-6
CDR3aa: CASSPDRLIPSPLHF

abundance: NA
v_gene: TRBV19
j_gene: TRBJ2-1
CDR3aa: CATAGSLVQFF

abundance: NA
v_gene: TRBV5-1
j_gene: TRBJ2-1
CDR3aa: CASSSAGLADEQSF

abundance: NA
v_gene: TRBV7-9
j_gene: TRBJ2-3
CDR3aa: CASRGRLATDTQYF

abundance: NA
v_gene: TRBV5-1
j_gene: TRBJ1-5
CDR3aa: CASSLQGLSNQPQHF

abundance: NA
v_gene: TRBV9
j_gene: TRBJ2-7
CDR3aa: CASSDSGEDYEQYF

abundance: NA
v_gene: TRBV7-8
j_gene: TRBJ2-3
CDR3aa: CASSPYRGSYTDTQYF

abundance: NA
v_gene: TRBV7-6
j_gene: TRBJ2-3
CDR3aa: CASSLGEGSTDTQYF

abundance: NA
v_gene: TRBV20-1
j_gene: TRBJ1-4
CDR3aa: CSARDRAATNEKLFF

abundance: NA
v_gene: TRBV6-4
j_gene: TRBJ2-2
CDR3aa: CASSDRLAKAGELFF

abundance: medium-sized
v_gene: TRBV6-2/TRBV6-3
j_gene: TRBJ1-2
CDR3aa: CASSYGVFYFYGYTF

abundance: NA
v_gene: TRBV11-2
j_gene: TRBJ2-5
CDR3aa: CASSLGRERGPYQETQYF

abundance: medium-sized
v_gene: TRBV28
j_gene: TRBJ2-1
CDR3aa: CASSPDRTGGKQFF

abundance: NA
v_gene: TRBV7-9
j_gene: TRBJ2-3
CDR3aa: CASSPWTGENTDTQYF

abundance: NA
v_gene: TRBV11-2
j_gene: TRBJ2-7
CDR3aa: CASSWEVSSYEQYF

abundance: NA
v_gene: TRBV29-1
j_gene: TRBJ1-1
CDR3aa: CSAKGQGNTEAFF

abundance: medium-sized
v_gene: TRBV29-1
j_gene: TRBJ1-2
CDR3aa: CSVERTNGYTF

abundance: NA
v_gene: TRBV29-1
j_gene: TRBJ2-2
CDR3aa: CSVSGTQNTGELFF

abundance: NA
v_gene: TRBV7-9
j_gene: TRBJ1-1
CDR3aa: CASSLRGDTEAFF

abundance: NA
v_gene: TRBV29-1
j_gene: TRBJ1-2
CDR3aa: CSGGPLGSIGYTF

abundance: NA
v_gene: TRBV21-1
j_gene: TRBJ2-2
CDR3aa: CASSKYGTGRTGELFF

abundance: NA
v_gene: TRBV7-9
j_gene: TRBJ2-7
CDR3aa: CASSSSGTSRINEQYF

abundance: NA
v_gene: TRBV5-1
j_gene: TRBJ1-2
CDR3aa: CASSPQRGQGADGYTF